This entry is about one T cell receptor (beta chain). The entry originates in a study of blood T cell repertoires in COVID-19. For the study at large: PBMCs, B-cell-depleted T cells, or T cells provided the cDNA or gDNA that made up the material.

The data were produced by immunoSEQ multiplex PCR, yet TCRdb's version contains in-frame clones alone and is incomplete. The sample lists approximately 350,000 clones, around four fifths seen once, with over 4.5% in the top ten. With V trimmed by 7 bases and J by 4 bases, 8 bases remained unmatched. This CDR3 has 14 residues. Germline loops: CDR1 ENHRY, CDR2 SYGVKD. This clonotype originated in a woman aged 45-60 years who had recovered from COVID-19. The genes are TRBV10-3 and TRBJ2-7; 9 bases line up with TRBD1. Material for sequencing was PBMCs or T cells enriched from blood (not recorded which). The CDR3 sequence is CAIKVGQGPYEQYF. The CDR3 DNA reads TGTGCCATCAAGGTGGGACAGGGACCGTACGAGCAGTACTTC.